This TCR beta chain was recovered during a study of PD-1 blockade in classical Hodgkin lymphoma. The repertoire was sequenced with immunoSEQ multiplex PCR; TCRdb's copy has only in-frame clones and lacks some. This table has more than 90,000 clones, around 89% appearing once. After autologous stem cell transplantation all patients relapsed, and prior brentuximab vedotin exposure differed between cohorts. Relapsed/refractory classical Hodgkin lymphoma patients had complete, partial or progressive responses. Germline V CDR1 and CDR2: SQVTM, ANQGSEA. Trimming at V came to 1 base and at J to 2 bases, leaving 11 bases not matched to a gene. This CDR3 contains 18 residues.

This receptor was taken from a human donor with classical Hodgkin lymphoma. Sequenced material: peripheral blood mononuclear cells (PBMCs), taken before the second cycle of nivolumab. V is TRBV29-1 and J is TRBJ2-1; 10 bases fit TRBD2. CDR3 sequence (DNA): TGCAGCGTTGAAGCTGGTCTAGCGGGGGCTTTAACCTACAATGAGCAGTTCTTC. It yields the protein CSVEAGLAGALTYNEQFF.